This T cell receptor beta chain appears in the sequencing data of a study of human T cells and chemical hapten exposure. Study as a whole: Weekly administration of diphenylcyclopropenone to the scalp of patients continued throughout the roughly 25-week study. Study findings and constraints: With regard to DPC sensitization, TCRs above 1 in 1000 frequency did not change.

The sample's time point: pre-sensitization, week 0. Specified treatment: therapeutic diphenylcyclopropenone sensitization with weekly scalp DPC. Ahead of applying each patch test, blood was sampled. The total RNA was obtained from whole blood that was not fractionated. MiXCR was run by TCRdb on the RACE reads, yielding one entry per CDR3 protein. The sample shows fewer than 150,000 distinct CDR3 sequences, approximately 15% of them seen only once. Germline CDR1 is MNHEY and CDR2 is SMNVEV (reference sequence). V was clipped by 11 bases and J by 7 bases; unmatched bases: 4. The CDR3 sequence is 10 residues long. Comments on this clonotype: Its antigen is unidentified.

The TCR sequence derives from a woman aged 18-35 years with alopecia areata. Some clones in this sample may be carry-over from other donors' samples. The rearrangement links TRBV27 to TRBJ1-1, with 7 nucleotides matching TRBD1. The sequencing used whole blood, collected in connection with sensitization to the hapten diphenylcyclopropenone (DPC). The CDR3 DNA sequence: TGTGCCCGAACAGGGGATGAAGCTTTCTTT. It yields the protein CARTGDEAFF.